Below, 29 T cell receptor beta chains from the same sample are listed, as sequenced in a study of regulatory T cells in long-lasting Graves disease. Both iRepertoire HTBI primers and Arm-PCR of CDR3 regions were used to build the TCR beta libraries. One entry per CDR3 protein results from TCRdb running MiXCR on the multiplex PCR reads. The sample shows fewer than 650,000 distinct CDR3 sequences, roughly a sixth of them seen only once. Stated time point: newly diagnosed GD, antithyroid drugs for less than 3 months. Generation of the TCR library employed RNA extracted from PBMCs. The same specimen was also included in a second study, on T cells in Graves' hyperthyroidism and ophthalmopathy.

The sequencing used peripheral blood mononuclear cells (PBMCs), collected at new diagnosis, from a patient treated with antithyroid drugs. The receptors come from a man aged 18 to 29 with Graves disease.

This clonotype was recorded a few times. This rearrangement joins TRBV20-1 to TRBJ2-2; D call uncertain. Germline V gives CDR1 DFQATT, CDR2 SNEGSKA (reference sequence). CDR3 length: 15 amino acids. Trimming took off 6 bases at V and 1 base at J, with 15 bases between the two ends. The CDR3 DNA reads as TGCAGTGCCCACCCTTTGAGAGGGAACACCGGGGAGCTGTTTTTT. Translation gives CSAHPLRGNTGELFF.

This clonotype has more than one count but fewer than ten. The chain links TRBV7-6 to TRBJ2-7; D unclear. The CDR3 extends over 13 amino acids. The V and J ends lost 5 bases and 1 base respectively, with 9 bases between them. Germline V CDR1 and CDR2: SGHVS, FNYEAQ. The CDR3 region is CASSGLGSYEQYF. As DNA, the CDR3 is TGTGCCAGCAGCGGGCTAGGATCCTACGAGCAGTACTTC.

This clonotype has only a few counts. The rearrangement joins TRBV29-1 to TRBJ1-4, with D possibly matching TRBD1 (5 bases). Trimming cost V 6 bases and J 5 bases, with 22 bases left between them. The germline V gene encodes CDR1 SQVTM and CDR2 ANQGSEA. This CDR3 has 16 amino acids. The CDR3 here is CSVPGVGEAENEKLFF. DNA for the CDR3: TGCAGCGTCCCCGGAGTGGGGGAGGCGGAAAATGAAAAACTGTTTTTT.

CDR3 nucleotides: TGTGCCAGCAGTGAAAAGGAAGGCTATGGCTACACCTTC. Amino acid sequence: CASSEKEGYGYTF. J is TRBJ1-2 and V is TRBV6-1; no definite D call. Germline V gene data show CDR1 as MNHNS and CDR2 as SASEGT. This CDR3 is built from 13 residues. V was pared by 2 bases and J by 4 bases, with 8 bases between.

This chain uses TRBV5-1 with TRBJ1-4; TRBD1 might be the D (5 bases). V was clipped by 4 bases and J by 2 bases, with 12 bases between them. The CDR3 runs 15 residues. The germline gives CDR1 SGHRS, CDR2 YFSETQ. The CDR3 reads CASSPDSGTNEKLFF. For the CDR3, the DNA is TGCGCCAGCAGCCCAGACTCAGGGACTAATGAAAAACTGTTTTTT.

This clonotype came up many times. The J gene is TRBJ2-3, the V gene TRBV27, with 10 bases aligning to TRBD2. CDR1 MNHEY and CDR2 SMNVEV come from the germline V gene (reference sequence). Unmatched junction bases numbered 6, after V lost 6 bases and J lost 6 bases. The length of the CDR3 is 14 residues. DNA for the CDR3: TGTGCCAGCAGCCTAGCGGGAGTTGGGGATACGCAGTATTTT. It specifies CASSLAGVGDTQYF.

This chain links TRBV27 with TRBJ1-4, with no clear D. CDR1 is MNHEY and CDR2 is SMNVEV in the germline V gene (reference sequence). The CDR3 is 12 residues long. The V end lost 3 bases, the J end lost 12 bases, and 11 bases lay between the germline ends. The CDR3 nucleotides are TGTGCCAGCAGTTTGGTAGGGAGGGAACTGTTTTTT. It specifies CASSLVGRELFF.

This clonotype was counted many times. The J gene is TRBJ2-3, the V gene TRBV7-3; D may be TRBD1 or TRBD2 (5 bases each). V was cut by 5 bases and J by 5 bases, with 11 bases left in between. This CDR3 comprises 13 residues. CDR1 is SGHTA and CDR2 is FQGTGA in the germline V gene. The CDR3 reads CASSIQRGDTQYF. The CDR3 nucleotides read TGTGCCAGCAGCATACAGAGGGGAGATACGCAGTATTTT.

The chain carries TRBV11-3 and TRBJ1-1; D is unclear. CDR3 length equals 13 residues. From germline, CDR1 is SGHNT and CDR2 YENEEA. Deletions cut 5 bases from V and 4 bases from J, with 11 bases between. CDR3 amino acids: CASSPRVGTEAFF. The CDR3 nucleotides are TGTGCCAGCAGCCCTCGGGTTGGCACTGAAGCTTTCTTT.

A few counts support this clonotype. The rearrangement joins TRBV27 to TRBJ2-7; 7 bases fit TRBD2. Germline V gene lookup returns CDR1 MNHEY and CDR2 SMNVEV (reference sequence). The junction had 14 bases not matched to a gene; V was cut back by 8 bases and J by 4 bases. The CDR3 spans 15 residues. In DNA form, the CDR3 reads TGTGCCAGCGGATATAGCGGGTACCAAATTTACGAGCAGTACTTC. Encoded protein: CASGYSGYQIYEQYF.

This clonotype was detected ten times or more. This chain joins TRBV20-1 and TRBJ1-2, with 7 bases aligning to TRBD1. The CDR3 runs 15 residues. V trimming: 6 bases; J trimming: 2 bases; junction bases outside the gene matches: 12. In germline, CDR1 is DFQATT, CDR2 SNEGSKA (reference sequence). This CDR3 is CSATGRQGSNYGYTF. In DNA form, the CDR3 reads TGCAGTGCCACCGGACGACAGGGATCCAACTATGGCTACACCTTC.

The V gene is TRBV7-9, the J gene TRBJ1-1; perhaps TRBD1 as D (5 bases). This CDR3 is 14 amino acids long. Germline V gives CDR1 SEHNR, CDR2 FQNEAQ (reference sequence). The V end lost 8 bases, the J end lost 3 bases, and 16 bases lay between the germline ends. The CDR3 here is CASGILGVDTEAFF. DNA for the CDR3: TGTGCCAGCGGGATTTTAGGGGTAGACACTGAAGCTTTCTTT.

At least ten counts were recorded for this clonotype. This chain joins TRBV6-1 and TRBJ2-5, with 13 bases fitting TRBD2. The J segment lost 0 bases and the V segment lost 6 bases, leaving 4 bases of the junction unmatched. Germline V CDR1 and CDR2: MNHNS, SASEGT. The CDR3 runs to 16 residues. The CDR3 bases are TGTGCCAGCAGACTGACTAGCGGGAGGTACCAAGAGACCCAGTACTTC. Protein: CASRLTSGRYQETQYF.

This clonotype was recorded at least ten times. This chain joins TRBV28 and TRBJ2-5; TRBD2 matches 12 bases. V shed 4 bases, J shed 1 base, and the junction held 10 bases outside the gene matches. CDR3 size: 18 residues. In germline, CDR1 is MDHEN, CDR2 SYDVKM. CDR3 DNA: TGTGCCAGCAGTTCTACCCCGGGACTAGCGGGTTTCCAAGAGACCCAGTACTTC. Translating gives CASSSTPGLAGFQETQYF.

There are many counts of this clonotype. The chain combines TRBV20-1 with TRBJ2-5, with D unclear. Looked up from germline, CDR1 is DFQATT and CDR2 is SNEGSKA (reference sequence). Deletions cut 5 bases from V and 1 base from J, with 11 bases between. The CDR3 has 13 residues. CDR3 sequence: CSASGRAQETQYF. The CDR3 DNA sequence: TGCAGTGCTTCCGGACGGGCCCAAGAGACCCAGTACTTC.

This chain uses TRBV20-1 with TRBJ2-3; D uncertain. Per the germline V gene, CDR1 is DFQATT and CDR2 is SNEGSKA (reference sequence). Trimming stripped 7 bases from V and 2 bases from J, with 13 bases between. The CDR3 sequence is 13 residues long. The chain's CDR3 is CSVPVDATDTQYF. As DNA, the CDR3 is TGCAGTGTTCCCGTGGATGCCACAGATACGCAGTATTTT.

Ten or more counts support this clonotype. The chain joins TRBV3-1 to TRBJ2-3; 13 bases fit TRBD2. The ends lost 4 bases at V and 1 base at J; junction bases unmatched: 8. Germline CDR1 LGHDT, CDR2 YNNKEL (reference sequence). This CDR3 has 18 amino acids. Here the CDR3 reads CASSLFSGLAGGTDTQYF. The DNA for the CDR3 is TGTGCCAGCAGCCTCTTCTCCGGACTAGCGGGAGGCACAGATACGCAGTATTTT.

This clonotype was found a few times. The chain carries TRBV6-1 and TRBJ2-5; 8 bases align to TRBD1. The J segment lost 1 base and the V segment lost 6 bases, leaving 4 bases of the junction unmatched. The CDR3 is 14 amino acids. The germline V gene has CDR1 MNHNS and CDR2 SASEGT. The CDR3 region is CASRFGQGQETQYF. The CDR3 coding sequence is TGTGCCAGCAGATTCGGACAGGGCCAAGAGACCCAGTACTTC.

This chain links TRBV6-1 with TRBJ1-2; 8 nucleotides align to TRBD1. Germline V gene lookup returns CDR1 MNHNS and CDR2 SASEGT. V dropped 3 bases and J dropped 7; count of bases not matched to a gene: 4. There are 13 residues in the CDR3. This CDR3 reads CASSDWTGTGYTF. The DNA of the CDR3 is TGTGCCAGCAGTGATTGGACAGGGACTGGCTACACCTTC.

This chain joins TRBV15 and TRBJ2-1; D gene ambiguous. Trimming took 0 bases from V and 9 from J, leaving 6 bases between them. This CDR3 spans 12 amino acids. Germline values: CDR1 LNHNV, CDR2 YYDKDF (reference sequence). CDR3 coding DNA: TGTGCCACCAGCAGAGATCGAATTGAGCAGTTCTTC. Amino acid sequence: CATSRDRIEQFF.

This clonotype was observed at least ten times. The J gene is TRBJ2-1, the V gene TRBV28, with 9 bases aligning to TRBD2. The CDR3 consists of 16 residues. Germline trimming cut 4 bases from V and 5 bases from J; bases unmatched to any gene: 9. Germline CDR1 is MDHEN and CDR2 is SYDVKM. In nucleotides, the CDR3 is TGTGCCAGCAGTTCCTCGCCTAGCGGGATCGACAATGAGCAGTTCTTC. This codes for CASSSSPSGIDNEQFF.

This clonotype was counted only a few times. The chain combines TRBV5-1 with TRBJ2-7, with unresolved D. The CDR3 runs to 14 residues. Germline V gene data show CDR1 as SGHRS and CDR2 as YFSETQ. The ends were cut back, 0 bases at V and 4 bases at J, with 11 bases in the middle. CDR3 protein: CASSLVGIGYEQYF. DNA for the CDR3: TGCGCCAGCAGCTTGGTAGGGATTGGGTACGAGCAGTACTTC.

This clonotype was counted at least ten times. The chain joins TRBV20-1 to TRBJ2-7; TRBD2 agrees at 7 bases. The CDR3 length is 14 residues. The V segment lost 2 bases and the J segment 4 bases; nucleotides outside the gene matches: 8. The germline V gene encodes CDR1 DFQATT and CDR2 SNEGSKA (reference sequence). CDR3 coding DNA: TGCAGTGCTAGACGCCAGCGGGGCTATTACGAGCAGTACTTC. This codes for CSARRQRGYYEQYF.

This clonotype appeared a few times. The CDR3 region is CSASWDTQYF. The CDR3 nucleotides are TGCAGTGCCTCCTGGGATACGCAGTATTTT. The V call is TRBV20-1, the J call TRBJ2-3; no reliable D call. Germline values: CDR1 DFQATT, CDR2 SNEGSKA (reference sequence). This CDR3 is built from 10 residues. Trimming shortened V by 6 bases and J by 6 bases, and 7 bases separated the two germline ends.

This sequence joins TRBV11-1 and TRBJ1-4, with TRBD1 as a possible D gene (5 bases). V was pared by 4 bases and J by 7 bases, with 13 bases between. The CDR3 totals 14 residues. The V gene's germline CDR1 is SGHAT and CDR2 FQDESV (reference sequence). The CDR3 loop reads CASSSWGESEKLFF. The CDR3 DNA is TGTGCCAGCAGCTCGTGGGGGGAGAGTGAAAAACTGTTTTTT.

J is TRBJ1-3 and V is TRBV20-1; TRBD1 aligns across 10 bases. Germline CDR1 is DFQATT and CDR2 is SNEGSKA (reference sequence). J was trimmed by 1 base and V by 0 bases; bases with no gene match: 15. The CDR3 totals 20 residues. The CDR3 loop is CSARDLIRGGQGKSGNTIYF. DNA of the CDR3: TGCAGTGCTAGAGATCTGATTCGGGGGGGACAGGGGAAGTCTGGAAACACCATATATTTT.

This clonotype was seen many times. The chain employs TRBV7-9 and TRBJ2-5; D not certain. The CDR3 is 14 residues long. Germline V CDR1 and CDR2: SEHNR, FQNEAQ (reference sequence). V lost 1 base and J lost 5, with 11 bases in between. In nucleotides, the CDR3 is TGTGCCAGCAGCTTAGTGGGGAACGGCGAGACCCAGTACTTC. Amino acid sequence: CASSLVGNGETQYF.

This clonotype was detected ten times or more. The CDR3 loop reads CSASGTGSYEQYF. CDR3 DNA: TGCAGTGCATCCGGGACAGGCTCCTACGAGCAGTACTTC. The chain carries TRBV20-1 and TRBJ2-7; 8 bases are a match to TRBD1. CDR1 DFQATT and CDR2 SNEGSKA come from the germline V gene (reference sequence). The CDR3 has 13 residues. V was clipped by 6 bases and J by 0 bases; unmatched bases: 4.

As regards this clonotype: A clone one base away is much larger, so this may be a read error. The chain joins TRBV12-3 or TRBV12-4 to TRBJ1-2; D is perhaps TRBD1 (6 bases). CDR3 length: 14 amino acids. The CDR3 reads CASSTGQNNYDYTF. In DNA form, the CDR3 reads TGTGCCAGCAGTACCGGACAGAATAACTATGACTACACCTTC.